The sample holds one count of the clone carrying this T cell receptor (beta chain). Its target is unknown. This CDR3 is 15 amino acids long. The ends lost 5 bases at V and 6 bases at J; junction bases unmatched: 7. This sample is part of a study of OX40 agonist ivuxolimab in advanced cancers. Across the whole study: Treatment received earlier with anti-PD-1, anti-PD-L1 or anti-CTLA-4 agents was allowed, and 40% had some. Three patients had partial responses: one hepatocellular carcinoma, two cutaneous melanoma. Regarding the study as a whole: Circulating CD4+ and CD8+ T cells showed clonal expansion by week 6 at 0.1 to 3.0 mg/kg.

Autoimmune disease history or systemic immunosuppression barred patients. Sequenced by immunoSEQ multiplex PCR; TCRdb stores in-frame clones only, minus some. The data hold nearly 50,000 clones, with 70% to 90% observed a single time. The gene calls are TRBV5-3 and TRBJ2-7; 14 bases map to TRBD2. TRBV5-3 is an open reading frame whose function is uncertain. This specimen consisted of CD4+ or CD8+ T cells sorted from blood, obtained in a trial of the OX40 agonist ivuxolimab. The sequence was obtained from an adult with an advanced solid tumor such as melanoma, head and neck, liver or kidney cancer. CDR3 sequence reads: CARRRGLAGDPEQYF. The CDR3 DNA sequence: TGTGCCAGAAGGAGGGGACTAGCGGGAGACCCCGAGCAGTACTTC.